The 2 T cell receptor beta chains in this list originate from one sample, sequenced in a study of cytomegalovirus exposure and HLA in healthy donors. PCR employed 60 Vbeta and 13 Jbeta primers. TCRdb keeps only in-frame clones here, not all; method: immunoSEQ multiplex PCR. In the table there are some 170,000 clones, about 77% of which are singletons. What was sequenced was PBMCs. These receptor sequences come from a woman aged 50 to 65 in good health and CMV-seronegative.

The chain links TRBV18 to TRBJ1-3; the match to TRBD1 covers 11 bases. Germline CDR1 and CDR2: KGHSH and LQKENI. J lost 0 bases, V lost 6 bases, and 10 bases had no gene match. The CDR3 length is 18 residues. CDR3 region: CASSPGQGGWSSGNTIYF. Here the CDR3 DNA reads TGTGCCAGCTCCCCGGGACAGGGGGGCTGGAGCTCTGGAAACACCATATATTTT.

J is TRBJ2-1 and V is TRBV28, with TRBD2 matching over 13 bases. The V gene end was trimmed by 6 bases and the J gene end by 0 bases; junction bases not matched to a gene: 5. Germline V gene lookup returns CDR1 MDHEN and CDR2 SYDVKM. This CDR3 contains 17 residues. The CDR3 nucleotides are TGTGCCAGCAGCTTACTAGCGGGGGGGAGCTCCTACAATGAGCAGTTCTTC. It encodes CASSLLAGGSSYNEQFF. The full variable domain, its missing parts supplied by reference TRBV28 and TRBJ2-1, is DVKVTQSSRYLVKRTGEKVFLECVQDMDHENMFWYRQDPGLGLRLIYFSYDVKMKEKGDIPEGYSVSREKKERFSLILESASTNQTSMYLCASSLLAGGSSYNEQFFGPGTRLTVL.